This T cell receptor (beta chain) was sequenced during a study of long-term antiretroviral therapy in people with HIV. Findings and caveats of the study: Those clones which expanded before ART made up the dominant part of the repertoire at all time points.

V was trimmed by 3 bases and J by 2 bases, leaving 8 bases between them. Germline assignment: CDR1 SGHVS and CDR2 FQNEAQ. The CDR3 covers 13 residues. Donors needed at least one pre-ART PBMC sample plus at least two post-ART samples. Specimens retained roughly 1-11 million cryopreserved PBMC preceding DNA extraction. An immunoSEQ assay, version v3.0, was performed at survey level. Only in-frame clones appear in the TCRdb table, and some are missing; sequencing was by immunoSEQ multiplex PCR. This table has approximately 15,000 clones, about 88% appearing once. As regards this clone: Its antigen is undetermined.

The receptor comes from a young man with HIV. The sample in question was unsorted PBMCs, obtained 0.1 years after starting antiretroviral therapy. V is TRBV7-8 and J is TRBJ2-7; D ambiguous. The CDR3 DNA reads TGTGCCAGCAGCTTTGACTCAGCCTACGAGCAGTACTTC. This codes for CASSFDSAYEQYF.